This T cell receptor (beta chain) derives from a study of CD8 T cells in ankylosing spondylitis (dated by TCRdb to 2017 to 2019). Concerning the study at large: T cell receptor beta repertoires were profiled in healthy donors and ankylosing spondylitis patients so that disease-linked TCR variants could be found. The full study cohort was made up of about 25 ankylosing spondylitis patients and more than 90 healthy donors. Peripheral blood samples were taken, and synovial fluid was additionally collected from ankylosing spondylitis patients. The paper as a whole reports these results and caveats: The disease-linked clones showed a CD8+ phenotype and occurred at relatively low frequencies in peripheral blood. Some of the motif variants had been reported before in the synovial fluid and blood of reactive arthritis patients, a finding that suggests common disease-initiation mechanisms. Significant enrichment of the disease-linked clones was reported in matched synovial fluid samples from ankylosing spondylitis patients. Blood from ankylosing spondylitis patients appeared to be characterized by a TCR beta motif made up of several highly homologous amino acid variants.

The junction shows trimming of 0 bases on V and 3 bases on J, plus 10 bases between the germline ends. The cysteine opens and the phenylalanine closes a CDR3 of 15 amino acids. Here the CDR3 DNA is all that survives: 45 bases in frame from base 1. Sequences SGDLS (CDR1) and YYNGEE (CDR2) are obtained from the germline V gene. In this sample, this clonotype turned up many times. Its antigen is currently not known. No per-base quality is available; no much larger clone lies one base away. For sequencing, an Illumina HiSeq 2500 was employed. Quantitative 5'-RACE with molecular barcodes was used to prepare TCR beta libraries. The source study handled its data this way. A new computational method based on a probabilistic model of VDJ rearrangement was used to identify disease-linked TCR variants. TCRdb applied fastp at Q25 and MiXCR to the public reads, then kept only in-frame beta chains. Each record represents a unique CDR3 protein, reported with the most common genes and DNA among its rows. These V and J calls originate from TCRdb's pipeline instead of the authors' own analysis. The sample includes 25,000 to 35,000 distinct CDR3 sequences, with 5.3% observed a single time. Roughly 1.9% of the sample is taken by the ten largest.

The sequenced sample consisted of blood, either unsorted or a sorted T cell fraction (not recorded which). The chain is assembled from TRBV9 and TRBJ2-1; the D gene cannot be named for sure. This TCR was recovered from a female donor with ankylosing spondylitis or in good health (not recorded which). The CDR3: CASSVVPDGYNEQFF. The sequenced DNA is TGTGCCAGCAGCGTAGTTCCAGATGGCTACAATGAGCAGTTCTTC.